The following is a T cell receptor beta chain sequence with its context. Its target is unknown. The sample belongs to a study of T cells in narcolepsy. The overall study: Enrolled donors included narcolepsy type 1 or type 2 patients and healthy controls.

This table comes from immunoSEQ multiplex PCR, and its TCRdb copy is limited to in-frame clones, with some not included. The sample includes about 21,000 clones, about 91% of them seen just once. Trimming cost V 4 bases and J 1 base, with 16 bases left between them. CDR1 is LNHDA, CDR2 SQIVND, per germline (reference sequence). The CDR3 is 16 residues long. Study observations and caveats: Healthy controls reportedly lacked the autoreactive clonotypes serially found in patients' blood. No autoreactive T cell clone sequences appeared in some memory CD4+ repertoires.

The chain has TRBV19 and TRBJ1-1; D call uncertain. Sequencing was carried out using CD45RA- memory CD4+ T cells from PBMCs. This sequence originates from a human donor with narcolepsy. The CDR3 region has the DNA TGTGCCAGTAGTACCACCCTAATGGGGAAGAACACTGAAGCTTTCTTT. It yields the protein CASSTTLMGKNTEAFF.